Listed below are T cell receptor beta chains from one sample, sequenced in a study of Tregs in tolerant kidney transplant recipients. Sequenced by immunoSEQ multiplex PCR; TCRdb stores in-frame clones only, minus some. In the table there are 2,600 or so clones, roughly 43% of which are singletons. These receptors' targets are unknown. Sequencing input: Tregs from blood cultured with allogeneic cells. These TCRs come from a human donor in good health. Each CDR3 is given with its conserved first and last residue. Fields, in order: V gene, clone size, J gene, D gene, CDR3 protein, CDR3 DNA. A D gene is named only where the DNA matches it firmly. Only some rows state a clone size, as once, few, many or a class for expanded clones.

TRBV7-9	.	TRBJ2-5	.	CASSANSRWGETQYF	TGTGCCAGCAGCGCCAACTCGAGATGGGGAGAGACCCAGTACTTC
TRBV25-1	medium-sized	TRBJ2-7	TRBD1	CASSEAGGRSHEQYF	TGTGCCAGCAGTGAAGCAGGGGGTAGATCACACGAGCAGTACTTC
TRBV5-1	.	TRBJ1-2	.	CASNDGGFFGLDGYTF	TGCGCCAGCAACGACGGGGGGTTCTTCGGTTTGGATGGCTACACCTTC
TRBV30	.	TRBJ2-1	.	CAYRDPRHNEQFF	TGTGCCTACCGGGACCCCCGACACAATGAGCAGTTCTTC
TRBV6-1	few	TRBJ1-2	.	CASTPQLRNYGYTF	TGTGCCAGCACTCCGCAGTTGAGAAACTATGGCTACACCTTC
TRBV6-1	large	TRBJ1-6	TRBD1	CASSVGGGTGGSPLHF	TGTGCCAGCAGTGTAGGGGGAGGAACAGGGGGGAGCCCCCTCCACTTT
TRBV10-3	few	TRBJ1-2	.	CAISPGTSYGYTF	TGTGCCATCAGTCCTGGCACATCCTATGGCTACACCTTC
TRBV6-6	few	TRBJ1-1	TRBD1	CASSRGQGWNTEAFF	TGTGCCAGCAGTAGGGGACAGGGGTGGAACACTGAAGCTTTCTTT
TRBV18	.	TRBJ2-6	TRBD1	CASSPRTGGVSGANVLTF	TGTGCCAGCTCACCTAGGACAGGGGGCGTCTCTGGGGCCAACGTCCTGACTTTC
TRBV6-1	few	TRBJ1-5	.	CASSEGGFSNQPQHF	TGTGCCAGCAGTGAAGGCGGGTTTAGCAATCAGCCCCAGCATTTT
TRBV28	.	TRBJ2-3	.	CASSSPAGGRGFSDTQYF	TGTGCCAGCAGTTCCCCCGCCGGGGGCAGGGGATTTTCAGATACGCAGTATTTT
TRBV6-5	.	TRBJ2-2	TRBD1	CASRYRGRDTGELFF	TGTGCCAGCAGATACAGGGGGCGCGACACCGGGGAGCTGTTTTTT
TRBV4-1	.	TRBJ1-1	.	CASSQDVQVGTLNTEAFF	TGCGCCAGCAGCCAAGACGTCCAGGTCGGGACATTAAACACTGAAGCTTTCTTT
TRBV5-1	.	TRBJ2-2	.	CASSLAPSGGELFF	TGCGCCAGCAGCTTGGCCCCAAGCGGGGGGGAGCTGTTTTTT
TRBV9	.	TRBJ2-1	.	CASSVAGQGAASGHYNEQFF	TGTGCCAGCAGCGTAGCCGGGCAGGGGGCGGCTAGCGGGCATTACAATGAGCAGTTCTTC
TRBV6-1	.	TRBJ2-3	TRBD2	CASSELAGGRGTQYF	TGTGCCAGCAGTGAACTAGCGGGGGGGCGGGGTACGCAGTATTTT
TRBV10-3	.	TRBJ2-7	.	CAISDSGYEQYF	TGTGCCATCAGTGACTCTGGCTACGAGCAGTACTTC